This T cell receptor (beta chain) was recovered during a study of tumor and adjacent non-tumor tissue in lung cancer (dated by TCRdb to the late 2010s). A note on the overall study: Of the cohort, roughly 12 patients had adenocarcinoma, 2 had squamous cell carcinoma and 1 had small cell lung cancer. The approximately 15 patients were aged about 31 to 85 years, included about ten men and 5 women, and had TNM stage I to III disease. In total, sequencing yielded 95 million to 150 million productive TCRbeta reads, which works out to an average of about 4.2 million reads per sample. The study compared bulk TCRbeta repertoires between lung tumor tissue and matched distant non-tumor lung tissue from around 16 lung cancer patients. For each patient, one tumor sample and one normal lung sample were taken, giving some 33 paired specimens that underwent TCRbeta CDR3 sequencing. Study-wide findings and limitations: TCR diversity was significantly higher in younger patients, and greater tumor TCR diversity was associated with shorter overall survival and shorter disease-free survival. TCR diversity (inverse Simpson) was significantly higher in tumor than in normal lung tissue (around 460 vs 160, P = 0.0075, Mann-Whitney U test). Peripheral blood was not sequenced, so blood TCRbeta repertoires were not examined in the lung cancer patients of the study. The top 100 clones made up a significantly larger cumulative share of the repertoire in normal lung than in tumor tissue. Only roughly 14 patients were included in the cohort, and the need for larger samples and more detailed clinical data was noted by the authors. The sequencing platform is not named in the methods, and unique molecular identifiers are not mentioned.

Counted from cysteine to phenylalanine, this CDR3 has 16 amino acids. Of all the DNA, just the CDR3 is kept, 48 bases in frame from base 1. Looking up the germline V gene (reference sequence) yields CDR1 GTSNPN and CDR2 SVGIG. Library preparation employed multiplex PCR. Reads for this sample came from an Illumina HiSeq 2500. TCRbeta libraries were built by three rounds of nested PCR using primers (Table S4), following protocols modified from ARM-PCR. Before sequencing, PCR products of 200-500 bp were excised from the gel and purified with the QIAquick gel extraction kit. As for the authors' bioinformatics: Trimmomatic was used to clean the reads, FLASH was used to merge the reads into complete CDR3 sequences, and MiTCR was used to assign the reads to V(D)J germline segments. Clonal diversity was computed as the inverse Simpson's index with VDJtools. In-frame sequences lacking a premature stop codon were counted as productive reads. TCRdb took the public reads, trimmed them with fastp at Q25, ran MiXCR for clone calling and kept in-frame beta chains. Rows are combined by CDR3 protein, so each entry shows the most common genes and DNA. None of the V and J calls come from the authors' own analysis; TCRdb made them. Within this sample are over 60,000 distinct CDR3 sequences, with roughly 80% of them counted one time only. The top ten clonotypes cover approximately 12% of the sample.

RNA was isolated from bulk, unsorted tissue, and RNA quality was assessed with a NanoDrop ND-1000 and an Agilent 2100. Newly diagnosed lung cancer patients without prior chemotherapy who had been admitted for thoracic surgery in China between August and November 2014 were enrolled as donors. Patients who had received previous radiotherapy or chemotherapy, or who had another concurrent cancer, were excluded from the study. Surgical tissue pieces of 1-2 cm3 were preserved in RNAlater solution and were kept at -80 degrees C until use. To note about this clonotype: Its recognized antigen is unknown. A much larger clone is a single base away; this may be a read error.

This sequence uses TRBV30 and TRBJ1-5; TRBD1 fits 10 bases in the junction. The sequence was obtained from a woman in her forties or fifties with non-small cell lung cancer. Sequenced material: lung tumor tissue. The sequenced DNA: TGTCCCTGGAAAGGACAGGGGGAACTTAGCAATCAGCCCCAGCATTTT. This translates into CPWKGQGELSNQPQHF.